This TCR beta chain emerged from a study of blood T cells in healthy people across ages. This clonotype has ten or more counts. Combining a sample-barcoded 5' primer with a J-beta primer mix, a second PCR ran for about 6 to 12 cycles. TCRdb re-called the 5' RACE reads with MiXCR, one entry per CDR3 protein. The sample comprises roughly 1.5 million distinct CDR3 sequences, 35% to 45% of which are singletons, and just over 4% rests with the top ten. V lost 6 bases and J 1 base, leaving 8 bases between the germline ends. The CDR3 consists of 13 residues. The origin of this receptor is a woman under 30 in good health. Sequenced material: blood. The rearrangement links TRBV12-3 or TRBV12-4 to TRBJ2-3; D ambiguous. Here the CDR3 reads CASSPRRTDTQYF. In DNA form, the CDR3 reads TGTGCCAGCAGCCCAAGACGCACAGATACGCAGTATTTT.